The TCR beta chain described here comes from a study of cytomegalovirus exposure and HLA in healthy donors. With 60 Vbeta and 13 Jbeta primers, the PCR was carried out. Using immunoSEQ multiplex PCR, the repertoire was profiled, and TCRdb retains in-frame clones only, with some absent. The sample contains about 130,000 clones, 65% to 80% of which appear only once. The sample was PBMCs. The TCR originated in a man under 40 in good health and CMV-seronegative.

The CDR3 DNA follows: TGTGCCAGCAGCTTAACGCGGCAGGGGCTTGGCTACACCTTC. This gives the protein CASSLTRQGLGYTF. This rearrangement joins TRBV11-2 to TRBJ1-2; D might be TRBD1 (6 bases). The V end was cut by 2 bases, the J end by 7 bases, with 14 bases between. Germline lookup yields CDR1 SGHAT and CDR2 FQNNGV. The CDR3 has 14 amino acids.